This T cell receptor beta chain was recorded in a study of shared clonotypes between healthy human individuals. Across the whole study: The study used three CD4 naive, three CD4 memory, two CD8 naive and one CD8 memory plate per donor.

For each subset, genomic DNA was distributed in equal portions over several immunoSEQ plates. Only in-frame clones appear in the TCRdb table, and some are missing; sequencing was by immunoSEQ multiplex PCR. The sample shows fewer than 1 million clones, just over 95% of them seen only once. As defined, naive CD8 cells were CD45RO-negative and positively selected for CCR7, with terminally differentiated effector memory CD45RA+ cells excluded. All the donors were Caucasian adults who lived in Nashville, Tennessee. This CDR3 is built from 15 residues. Germline-derived CDR1 and CDR2 are SGHNT and YYREEE (reference sequence). V gave up 2 bases and J gave up 3 bases; unmatched junction bases: 4.

The sequencing sample was made of naive CD8+ T cells sorted from blood. The sequence derives from a man aged 25-40 years in good health. This chain uses TRBV5-4 with TRBJ1-2, with TRBD1 matching over 10 bases. CDR3 sequence (DNA): TGTGCCAGCAGCTTTTACGGGACAGGGGACTATGGCTACACCTTC. Translated, it gives CASSFYGTGDYGYTF.